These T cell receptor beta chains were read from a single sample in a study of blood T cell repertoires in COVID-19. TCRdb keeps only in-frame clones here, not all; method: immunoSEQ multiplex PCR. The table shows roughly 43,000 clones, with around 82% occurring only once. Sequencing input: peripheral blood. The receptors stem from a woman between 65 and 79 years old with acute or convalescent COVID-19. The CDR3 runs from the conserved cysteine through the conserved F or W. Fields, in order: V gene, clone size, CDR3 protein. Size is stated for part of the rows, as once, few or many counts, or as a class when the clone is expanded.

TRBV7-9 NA CASSFGTGVRGDEQFF
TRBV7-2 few CASSEVGLAGETQYF
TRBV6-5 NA CASRILQGAGQPQHF
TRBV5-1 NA CASSLTPSGQSYEQYF
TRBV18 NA CASSGTRGTYEQYF
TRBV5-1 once CASSWGNRASYNEQFF
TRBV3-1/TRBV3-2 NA CASSQVTGEQYF
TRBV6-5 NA CANDPTGYGYTF
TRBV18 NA CASSTRQGSNEKLFF
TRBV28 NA CASSEVKQPQHF
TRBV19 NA CASSPGYSGVGISNEQYF
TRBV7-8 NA CASSLAHREGKDF
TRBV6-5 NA CASSFRQATNYGYTF
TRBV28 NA CASRRTNTGELFF
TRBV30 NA CAWSPVGGDTQYF
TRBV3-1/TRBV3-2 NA CASSQERISGRDTQYF
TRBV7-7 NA CASSLVPPGTTSGRARNEQFF
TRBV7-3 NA CASSREGLAGEEQFF
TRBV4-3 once CASSQEMAGASKTQYF
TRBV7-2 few CASSQFPRAGVGEADTQYF
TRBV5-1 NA CASSWDNPGNEQFF
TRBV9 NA CASSASGAGANVLTF
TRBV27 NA CASSPDLAYEQYF
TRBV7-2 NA CASSFRDTYSTDTQYF
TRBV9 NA CASSVDPEGWFDGYTF
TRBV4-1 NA CASSQDNRGYSGYTF
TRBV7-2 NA CASSLERSGRGGEQFF
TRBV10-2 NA CATATDKQYF
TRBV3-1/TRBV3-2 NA CASSPSIDYEQYF
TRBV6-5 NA CASSYRLFGQTYEQYF
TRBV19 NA CASGLAESSYNEQFF
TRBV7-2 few CASSLVITGAEAFF
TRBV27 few CASRTSGGLATNEKLFF
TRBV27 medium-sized CASSFKTGTVYEQYF
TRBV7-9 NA CASSLGSGPSRTGELFF
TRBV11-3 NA CASSLFKRSFDEQFF
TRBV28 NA CASTPPGRSSYNEQFF
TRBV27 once CASSREGPGGNTIYF
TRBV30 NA CALILGRAPDSYNEQFF
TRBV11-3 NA CASSLTGLNEKLFF
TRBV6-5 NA CASSLVSAGTYEQYF
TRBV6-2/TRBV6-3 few CASSWDRSSTDTQYF
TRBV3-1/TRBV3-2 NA CASRPLGLAGNTGELFF
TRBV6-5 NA CASSYSRDSVSYEQYF
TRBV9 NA CASSVGGLAGVKETQYF
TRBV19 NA CASREQGYSYNSPLHF
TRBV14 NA CASSQDAGGLYEQYF
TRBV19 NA CASSTPGQGYSNQPQHF
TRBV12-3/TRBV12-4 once CASTKTGSDTIYF
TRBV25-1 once CASSGQGIETQYF
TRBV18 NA CASSPGLGEKLFF
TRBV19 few CASSIDPLAALYF
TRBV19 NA CASSIVVSNQPQHF
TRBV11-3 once CASSSGPQTETQYF